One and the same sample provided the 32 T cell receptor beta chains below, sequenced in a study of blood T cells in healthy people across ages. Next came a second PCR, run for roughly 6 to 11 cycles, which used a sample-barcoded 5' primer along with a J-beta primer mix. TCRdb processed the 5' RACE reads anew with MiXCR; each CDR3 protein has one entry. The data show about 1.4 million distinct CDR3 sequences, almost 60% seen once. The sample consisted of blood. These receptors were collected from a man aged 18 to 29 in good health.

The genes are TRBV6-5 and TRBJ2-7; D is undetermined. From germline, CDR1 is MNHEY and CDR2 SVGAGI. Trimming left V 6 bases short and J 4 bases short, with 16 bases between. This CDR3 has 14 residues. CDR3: CASSSRHAEYEQYF. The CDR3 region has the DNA TGTGCCAGCAGCTCTAGACACGCAGAGTACGAGCAGTACTTC.

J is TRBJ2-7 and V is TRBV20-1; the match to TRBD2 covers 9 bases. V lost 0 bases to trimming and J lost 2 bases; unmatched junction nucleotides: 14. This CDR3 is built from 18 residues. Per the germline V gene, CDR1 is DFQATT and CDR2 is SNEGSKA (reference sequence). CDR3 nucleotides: TGCAGTGCTAGAGATCTTTGGAGGGGGCGGGAGGGTGCCTACGAGCAGTACTTC. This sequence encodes CSARDLWRGREGAYEQYF.

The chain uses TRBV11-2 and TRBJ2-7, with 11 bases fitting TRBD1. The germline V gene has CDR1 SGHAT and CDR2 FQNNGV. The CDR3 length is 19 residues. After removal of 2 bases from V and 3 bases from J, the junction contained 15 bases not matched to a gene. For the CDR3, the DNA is TGTGCCAGCAGCTTACTAGCTACGTTGGGGACAGGGGGATACTACGAGCAGTACTTC. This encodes CASSLLATLGTGGYYEQYF.

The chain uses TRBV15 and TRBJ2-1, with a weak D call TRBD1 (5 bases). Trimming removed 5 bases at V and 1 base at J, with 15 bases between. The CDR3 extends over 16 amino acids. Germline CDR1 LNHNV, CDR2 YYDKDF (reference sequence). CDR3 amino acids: CATSQGITESYNEQFF. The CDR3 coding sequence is TGTGCCACCAGCCAGGGAATTACGGAATCCTACAATGAGCAGTTCTTC.

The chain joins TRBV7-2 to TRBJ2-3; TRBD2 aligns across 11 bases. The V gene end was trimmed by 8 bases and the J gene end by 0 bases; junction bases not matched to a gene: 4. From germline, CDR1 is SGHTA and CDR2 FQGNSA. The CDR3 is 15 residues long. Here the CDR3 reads CASRSGRVSTDTQYF. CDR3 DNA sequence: TGTGCCAGCCGTAGCGGGAGGGTTAGCACAGATACGCAGTATTTT.

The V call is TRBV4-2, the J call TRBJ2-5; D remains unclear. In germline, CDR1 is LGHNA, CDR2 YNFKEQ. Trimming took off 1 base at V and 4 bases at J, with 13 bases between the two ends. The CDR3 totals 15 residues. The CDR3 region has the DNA TGTGCCAGCAGCCAAGCGGTAACTCTCCCAGAGACCCAGTACTTC. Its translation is CASSQAVTLPETQYF.

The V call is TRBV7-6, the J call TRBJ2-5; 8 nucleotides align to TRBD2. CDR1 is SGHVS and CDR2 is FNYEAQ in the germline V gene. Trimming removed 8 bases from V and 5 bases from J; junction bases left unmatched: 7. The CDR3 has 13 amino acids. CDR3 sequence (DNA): TGTGCCAGCTCGGGGGGGGTCTATGAGACCCAGTACTTC. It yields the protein CASSGGVYETQYF.

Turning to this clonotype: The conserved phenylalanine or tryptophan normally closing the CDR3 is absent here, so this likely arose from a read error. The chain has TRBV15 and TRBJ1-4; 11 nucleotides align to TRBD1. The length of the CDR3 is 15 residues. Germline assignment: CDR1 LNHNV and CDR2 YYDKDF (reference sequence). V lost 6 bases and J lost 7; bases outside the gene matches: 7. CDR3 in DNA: TGTGCCACCAGTCTGGACAGGGGGCGCGGTGAAAAACTGTTTTAT. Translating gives CATSLDRGRGEKLFY.

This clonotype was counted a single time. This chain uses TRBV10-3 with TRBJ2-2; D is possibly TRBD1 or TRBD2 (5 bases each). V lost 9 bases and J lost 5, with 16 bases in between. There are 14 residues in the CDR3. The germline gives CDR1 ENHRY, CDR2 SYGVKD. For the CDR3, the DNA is TGTGCCATTGCCGGGACCACGCCGACCGGGGAGCTGTTTTTT. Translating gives CAIAGTTPTGELFF.

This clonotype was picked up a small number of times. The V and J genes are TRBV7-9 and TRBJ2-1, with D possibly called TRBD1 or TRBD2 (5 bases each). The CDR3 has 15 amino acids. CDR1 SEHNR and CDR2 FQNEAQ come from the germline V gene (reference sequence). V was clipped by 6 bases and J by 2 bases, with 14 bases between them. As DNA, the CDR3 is TGTGCCAGCAGGACCGGGACCACAACCTACAATGAGCAGTTCTTC. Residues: CASRTGTTTYNEQFF.

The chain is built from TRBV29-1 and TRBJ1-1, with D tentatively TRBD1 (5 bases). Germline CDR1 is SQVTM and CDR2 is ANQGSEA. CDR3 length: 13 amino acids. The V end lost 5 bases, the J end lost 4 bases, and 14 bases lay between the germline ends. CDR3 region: CSVYRRFSTEAFF. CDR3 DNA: TGCAGCGTTTACAGGAGATTCAGCACTGAAGCTTTCTTT.

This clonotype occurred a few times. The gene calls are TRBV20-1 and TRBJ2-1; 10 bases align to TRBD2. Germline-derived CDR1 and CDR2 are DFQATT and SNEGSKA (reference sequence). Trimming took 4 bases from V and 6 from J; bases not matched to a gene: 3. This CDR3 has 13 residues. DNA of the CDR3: TGCAGTGCTACTAGGACTAGCGGCAATGAGCAGTTCTTC. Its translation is CSATRTSGNEQFF.

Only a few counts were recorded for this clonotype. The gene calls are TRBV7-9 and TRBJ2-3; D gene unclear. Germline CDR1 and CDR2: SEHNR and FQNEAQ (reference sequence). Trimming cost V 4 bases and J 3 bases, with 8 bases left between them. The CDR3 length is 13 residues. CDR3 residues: CASSSPETDTQYF. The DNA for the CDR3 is TGTGCCAGCAGCTCCCCGGAGACAGATACGCAGTATTTT.

CDR3 residues: CASSQPHPVDRVVDEQYF. CDR3 bases: TGTGCCAGCAGCCAGCCCCACCCAGTGGACAGGGTCGTTGACGAGCAGTACTTC. This rearrangement joins TRBV6-1 to TRBJ2-5; 8 bases match TRBD1. The end of the DNA fits TRBJ2-7 better, so the J call may be wrong. CDR3 length: 18 residues. Germline CDR1 is MNHNS and CDR2 is SASEGT.

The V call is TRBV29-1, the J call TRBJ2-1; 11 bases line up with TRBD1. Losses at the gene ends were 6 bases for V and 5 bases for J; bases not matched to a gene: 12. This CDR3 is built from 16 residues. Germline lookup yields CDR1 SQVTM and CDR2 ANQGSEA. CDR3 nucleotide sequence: TGCAGCGTCGCGGACAGGGGGCGGATGGGCCACAATGAGCAGTTCTTC. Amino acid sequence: CSVADRGRMGHNEQFF.

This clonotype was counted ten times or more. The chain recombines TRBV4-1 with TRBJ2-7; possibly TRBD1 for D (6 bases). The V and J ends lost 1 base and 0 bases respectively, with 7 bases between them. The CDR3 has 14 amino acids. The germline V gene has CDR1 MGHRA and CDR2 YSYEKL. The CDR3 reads CASSQGTASYEQYF. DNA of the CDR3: TGCGCCAGCAGCCAAGGGACAGCCTCCTACGAGCAGTACTTC.

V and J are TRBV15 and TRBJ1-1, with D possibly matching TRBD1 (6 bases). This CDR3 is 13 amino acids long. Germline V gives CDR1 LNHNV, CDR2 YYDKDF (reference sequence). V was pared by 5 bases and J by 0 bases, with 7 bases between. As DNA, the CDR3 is TGTGCCACCAGCGGGACAATGAACACTGAAGCTTTCTTT. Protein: CATSGTMNTEAFF.

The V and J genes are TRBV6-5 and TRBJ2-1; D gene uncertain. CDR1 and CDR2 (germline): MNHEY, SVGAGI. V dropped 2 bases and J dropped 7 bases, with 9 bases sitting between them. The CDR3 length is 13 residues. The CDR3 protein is CASSYGVGNEQFF. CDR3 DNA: TGTGCCAGCAGTTACGGGGTTGGGAATGAGCAGTTCTTC.

In DNA, the CDR3 is TGCAGCGTTGTGCCGGGACAGCGTTCCTACGAGCAGTACTTC. Residues: CSVVPGQRSYEQYF. The V gene is TRBV29-1, the J gene TRBJ2-7, with TRBD1 matching 7 bases. Germline V lookup: CDR1 SQVTM, CDR2 ANQGSEA. This CDR3 region has 14 residues. After removal of 4 bases from V and 1 base from J, the junction contained 7 bases not matched to a gene.

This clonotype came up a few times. The CDR3 reads CSVGEPSYEQYF. The DNA of the CDR3 is TGCAGCGTTGGAGAGCCCTCCTACGAGCAGTACTTC. V usage is TRBV29-1 and J usage is TRBJ2-7; D gene ambiguous. V dropped 4 bases and J dropped 0 bases, with 7 bases sitting between them. Germline-derived CDR1 and CDR2 are SQVTM and ANQGSEA. This CDR3 comprises 12 residues.

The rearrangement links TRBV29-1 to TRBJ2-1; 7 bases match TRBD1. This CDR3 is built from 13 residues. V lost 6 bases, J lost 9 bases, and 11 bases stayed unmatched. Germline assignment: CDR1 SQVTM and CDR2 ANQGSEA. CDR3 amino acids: CSVGINRGLEQFF. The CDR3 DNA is TGCAGCGTCGGCATTAACAGGGGCCTTGAGCAGTTCTTC.

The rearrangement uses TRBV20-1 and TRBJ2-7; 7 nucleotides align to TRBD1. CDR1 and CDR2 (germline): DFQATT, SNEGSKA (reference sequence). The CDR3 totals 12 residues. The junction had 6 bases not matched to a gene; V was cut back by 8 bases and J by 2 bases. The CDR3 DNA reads TGCAGTCAGGCCCAGGGGGCCTACGAGCAGTACTTC. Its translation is CSQAQGAYEQYF.

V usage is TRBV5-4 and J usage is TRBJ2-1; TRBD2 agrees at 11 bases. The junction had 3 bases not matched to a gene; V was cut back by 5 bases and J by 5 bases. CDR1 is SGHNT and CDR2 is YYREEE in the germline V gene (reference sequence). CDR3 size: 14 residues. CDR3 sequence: CASRSGLADNEQFF. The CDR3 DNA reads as TGTGCCAGCAGGTCGGGACTAGCGGACAATGAGCAGTTCTTC.

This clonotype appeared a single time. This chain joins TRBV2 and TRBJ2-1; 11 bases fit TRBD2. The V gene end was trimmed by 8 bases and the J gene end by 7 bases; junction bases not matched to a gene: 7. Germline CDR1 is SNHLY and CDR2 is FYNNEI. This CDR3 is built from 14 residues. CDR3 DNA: TGTGCCAGCGAGTCGGGACTAGCGGATAATGAGCAGTTCTTC. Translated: CASESGLADNEQFF.

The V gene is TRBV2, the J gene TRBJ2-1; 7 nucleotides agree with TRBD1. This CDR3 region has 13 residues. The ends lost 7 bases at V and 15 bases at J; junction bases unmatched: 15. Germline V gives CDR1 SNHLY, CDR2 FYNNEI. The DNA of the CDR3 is TGTGCCAGCATTTTGAAGGTGGCAGGGGGTCCGTTCTTC. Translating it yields CASILKVAGGPFF.

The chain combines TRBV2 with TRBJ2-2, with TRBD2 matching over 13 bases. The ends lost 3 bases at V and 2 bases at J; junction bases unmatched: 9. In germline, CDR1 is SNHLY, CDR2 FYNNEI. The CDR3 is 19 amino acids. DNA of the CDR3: TGTGCCAGCAGTGATTGGACTAGCGGGAGCCCCACAAACACCGGGGAGCTGTTTTTT. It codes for CASSDWTSGSPTNTGELFF.

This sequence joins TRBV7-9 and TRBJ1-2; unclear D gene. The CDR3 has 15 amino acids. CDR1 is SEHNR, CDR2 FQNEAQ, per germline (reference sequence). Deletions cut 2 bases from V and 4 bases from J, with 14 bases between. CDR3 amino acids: CASSLLGLRTYGYTF. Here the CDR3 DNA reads TGTGCCAGCAGCTTACTAGGTTTGCGGACCTATGGCTACACCTTC.

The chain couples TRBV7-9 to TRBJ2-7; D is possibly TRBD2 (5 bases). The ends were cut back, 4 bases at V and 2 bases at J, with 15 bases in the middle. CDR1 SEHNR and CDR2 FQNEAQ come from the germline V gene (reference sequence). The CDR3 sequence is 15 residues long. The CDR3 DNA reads TGTGCCAGCAGCTCCCTAGTTCGGACTCCCTACGAGCAGTACTTC. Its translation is CASSSLVRTPYEQYF.

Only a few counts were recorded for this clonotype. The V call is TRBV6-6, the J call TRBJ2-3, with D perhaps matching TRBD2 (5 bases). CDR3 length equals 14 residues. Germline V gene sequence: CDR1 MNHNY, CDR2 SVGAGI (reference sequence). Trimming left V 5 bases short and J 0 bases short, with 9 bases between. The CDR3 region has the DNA TGTGCCAGCAGTACGAGGGAGAGCACAGATACGCAGTATTTT. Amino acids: CASSTRESTDTQYF.

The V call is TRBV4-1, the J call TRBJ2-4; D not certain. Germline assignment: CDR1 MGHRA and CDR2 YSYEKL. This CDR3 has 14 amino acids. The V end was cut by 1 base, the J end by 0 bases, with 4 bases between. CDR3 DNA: TGCGCCAGCAGCCAAGGGACAGCCAAAAACATTCAGTACTTC. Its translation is CASSQGTAKNIQYF.

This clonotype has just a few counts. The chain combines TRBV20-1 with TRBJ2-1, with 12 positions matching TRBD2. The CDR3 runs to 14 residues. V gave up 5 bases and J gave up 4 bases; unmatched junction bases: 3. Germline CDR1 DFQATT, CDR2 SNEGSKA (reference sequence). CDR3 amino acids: CSAQLAGGYNEQFF. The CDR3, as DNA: TGCAGTGCTCAACTAGCGGGGGGTTACAATGAGCAGTTCTTC.

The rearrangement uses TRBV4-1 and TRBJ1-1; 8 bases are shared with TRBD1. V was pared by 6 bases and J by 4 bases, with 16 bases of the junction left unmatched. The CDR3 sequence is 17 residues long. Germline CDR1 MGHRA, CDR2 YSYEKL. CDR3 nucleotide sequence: TGCGCCAGCAGTCAGCTTGGACCGGGACAGGCGGGCACTGAAGCTTTCTTT. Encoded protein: CASSQLGPGQAGTEAFF.